Below are 27 T cell receptor beta chains sequenced from a single sample in a study of PD-1 blockade in classical Hodgkin lymphoma. Profiled with immunoSEQ multiplex PCR; TCRdb holds only in-frame clones, not every one. The table shows more than 140,000 clones, with 78% occurring only once. Exposure to brentuximab vedotin varied, and each patient had relapsed following autologous stem cell transplantation. The material sequenced was peripheral blood mononuclear cells (PBMCs), taken before the second cycle of nivolumab. The receptors come from a human donor with classical Hodgkin lymphoma.

This clone was recorded at least ten times. V usage is TRBV5-4 and J usage is TRBJ2-2; 9 bases fit TRBD1. The length of the CDR3 is 15 residues. Germline trimming cut 3 bases from V and 3 bases from J; bases unmatched to any gene: 3. Germline CDR1 is SGHNT and CDR2 is YYREEE (reference sequence). CDR3 nucleotide sequence: TGTGCCAGCAGCTATGGACAGGGGTACACCGGGGAGCTGTTTTTT. It specifies CASSYGQGYTGELFF.

CDR3 protein: CASSPRRQGESEQYF. The CDR3 DNA reads as TGTGCCAGCTCACCAAGGAGACAGGGGGAAAGTGAGCAGTACTTC. The rearrangement joins TRBV18 to TRBJ2-7; 9 positions agree with TRBD1. J lost 7 bases, V lost 2 bases, and 9 bases had no gene match. CDR3 length: 15 residues. CDR1 is KGHSH, CDR2 LQKENI, per germline.

This clone was counted only a few times. The chain employs TRBV15 and TRBJ1-4; D gene unclear. The germline V gene has CDR1 LNHNV and CDR2 YYDKDF (reference sequence). V was trimmed by 4 bases and J by 0 bases, leaving 9 bases between them. This CDR3 region has 15 residues. DNA for the CDR3: TGTGCCACCAGCATTACACGAGCAACTAATGAAAAACTGTTTTTT. The encoded protein is CATSITRATNEKLFF.

The chain couples TRBV2 to TRBJ2-2, with a weak D call TRBD1 (5 bases). Per germline, CDR1 SNHLY and CDR2 FYNNEI. The CDR3 length is 14 residues. The ends were cut back, 6 bases at V and 4 bases at J, with 12 bases in the middle. This chain's CDR3 is CASRVEQVTGELFF. The CDR3 DNA is TGTGCCAGCAGAGTTGAACAGGTCACCGGGGAGCTGTTTTTT. The full variable domain, rest sourced from reference TRBV2 and TRBJ2-2, is EPEVTQTPSHQVTQMGQEVILRCVPISNHLYFYWYRQILGQKVEFLVSFYNNEISEKSEIFDDQFSVERPDGSNFTLKIRSTKLEDSAMYFCASRVEQVTGELFFGEGSRLTVL.

In this sample, this clone turned up once. This chain links TRBV6-5 with TRBJ2-5; possible D gene TRBD1, 6 bases. V shed 0 bases and J shed 4 bases, with 9 bases lying between them. Germline lookup yields CDR1 MNHEY and CDR2 SVGAGI. The CDR3 runs 14 residues. Here the CDR3 reads CASSYSWGPETQYF. In DNA form, the CDR3 reads TGTGCCAGCAGTTACTCTTGGGGGCCAGAGACCCAGTACTTC.

This sequence joins TRBV7-9 and TRBJ1-3; TRBD1 agrees at 8 bases. The CDR3 is 15 amino acids. In germline, CDR1 is SEHNR, CDR2 FQNEAQ (reference sequence). V shed 6 bases and J 2 bases; nucleotides not matched to a gene: 6. DNA for the CDR3: TGTGCCAGCAGGTTACAGGGGGAAGCTGGAAACACCATATATTTT. It specifies CASRLQGEAGNTIYF.

V gene TRBV30 combines with J gene TRBJ2-7; D gene uncertain. Germline loops: CDR1 GTSNPN, CDR2 SVGIG (reference sequence). The V and J ends lost 7 bases and 2 bases respectively, with 12 bases between them. The CDR3 spans 12 residues. In DNA form, the CDR3 reads TGTGCCTTCTCCTCCGTACCCTACGAGCAGTACTTC. This translates into CAFSSVPYEQYF.

This clone was counted a few times. The chain is built from TRBV18 and TRBJ1-2; weak D call: TRBD1 (6 bases). Deletions cut 8 bases from V and 5 bases from J, with 18 bases between. The CDR3 contains 14 residues. Germline values: CDR1 KGHSH, CDR2 LQKENI. CDR3 sequence reads: CASLTGGREYGYTF. CDR3 sequence (DNA): TGTGCCAGCCTAACGGGGGGCAGAGAGTATGGCTACACCTTC.

This clone was detected once. V gene TRBV10-2 combines with J gene TRBJ2-7; D is unresolved. The V end lost 3 bases, the J end lost 6 bases, and 6 bases lay between the germline ends. The CDR3 loop spans 11 amino acids. Germline lookup yields CDR1 WSHSY and CDR2 SAAADI. The CDR3 DNA sequence: TGCGCCAGCAGTGATTTGTCCGAGCAGTACTTC. It is translated as CASSDLSEQYF.

The chain is built from TRBV5-1 and TRBJ2-3; possible D gene TRBD1, 6 bases. This CDR3 region has 14 residues. Trimming took off 4 bases at V and 6 bases at J, with 15 bases between the two ends. Germline V gives CDR1 SGHRS, CDR2 YFSETQ. The CDR3 region is CASSPRGPSDTQYF. DNA for the CDR3: TGCGCCAGCAGCCCCAGGGGTCCCTCGGATACGCAGTATTTT.

The chain joins TRBV6-5 to TRBJ2-3; TRBD2 matches 7 bases. Per germline, CDR1 MNHEY and CDR2 SVGAGI. The CDR3 runs to 16 residues. J gave up 2 bases and V 2 bases, and 7 bases lay outside the gene matches. CDR3 residues: CASSYRLAVTTDTQYF. The CDR3 nucleotides read TGTGCCAGCAGTTACCGCCTAGCGGTTACCACAGATACGCAGTATTTT.

DNA of the CDR3: TGTGCCACCAGCAGAGTGGCGACCGTGACAGTTTACAATGAGCAGTTCTTC. Translated: CATSRVATVTVYNEQFF. The rearrangement links TRBV15 to TRBJ2-1, with D possibly matching TRBD1 (5 bases). Germline-derived CDR1 and CDR2 are LNHNV and YYDKDF (reference sequence). CDR3 length: 17 amino acids. V dropped 1 base and J dropped 4 bases, with 17 bases sitting between them.

The chain recombines TRBV11-2 with TRBJ1-5; D ambiguous. Germline V gene lookup returns CDR1 SGHAT and CDR2 FQNNGV. The CDR3 totals 13 residues. The V end lost 3 bases, the J end lost 9 bases, and 12 bases lay between the germline ends. The CDR3 region has the DNA TGTGCCAGCAGCTTGGGAGACCTTCGGCCCCAGCATTTT. This translates into CASSLGDLRPQHF. Combining the CDR3 with reference TRBV11-2 and TRBJ1-5 gives the whole variable domain EAGVAQSPRYKIIEKRQSVAFWCNPISGHATLYWYQQILGQGPKLLIQFQNNGVVDDSQLPKDRFSAERLKGVDSTLKIQPAKLEDSAVYLCASSLGDLRPQHFGDGTRLSIL.

The V and J genes are TRBV6-1 and TRBJ2-3; 7 bases map to TRBD1. V trimming: 2 bases; J trimming: 4 bases; junction bases outside the gene matches: 9. The length of the CDR3 is 16 residues. In germline, CDR1 is MNHNS, CDR2 SASEGT. The CDR3 here is CASSETLTGSADTQYF. The CDR3 nucleotides are TGTGCCAGCAGTGAAACCTTGACAGGGTCTGCAGATACGCAGTATTTT.

The chain couples TRBV7-9 to TRBJ2-7; possibly TRBD1 or TRBD2 for D (5 bases each). The CDR3 spans 15 residues. With 2 bases removed from V and 0 bases from J, the gap between germline ends came to 11 bases. Germline V gene lookup returns CDR1 SEHNR and CDR2 FQNEAQ (reference sequence). CDR3 in DNA: TGTGCCAGCAGCTTAAGGGGACCTAGCTCCTACGAGCAGTACTTC. Amino acids: CASSLRGPSSYEQYF.

The chain has TRBV5-1 and TRBJ2-1, with D possibly matching TRBD2 (6 bases). This CDR3 is 14 amino acids long. With 7 bases removed from V and 3 bases from J, the gap between germline ends came to 14 bases. The V gene's germline CDR1 is SGHRS and CDR2 YFSETQ. The CDR3 reads CASGLEGLYNEQFF. The DNA for the CDR3 is TGCGCCAGCGGCCTGGAGGGTCTCTACAATGAGCAGTTCTTC.

The chain combines TRBV28 with TRBJ2-7; 8 nucleotides match TRBD2. V was clipped by 4 bases and J by 3 bases; unmatched bases: 11. The V gene's germline CDR1 is MDHEN and CDR2 SYDVKM. This CDR3 is 16 amino acids long. This CDR3 is CASSSPGGGLVYEQYF. Written as DNA, the CDR3 is TGTGCCAGCAGTTCCCCCGGGGGGGGACTAGTCTACGAGCAGTACTTC.

The chain is built from TRBV4-1 and TRBJ2-1, with 8 bases matching TRBD2. Germline loops: CDR1 MGHRA, CDR2 YSYEKL. Germline trimming cut 1 base from V and 6 bases from J; bases unmatched to any gene: 11. This CDR3 comprises 17 residues. The CDR3 here is CASSQAAPGLDLNEQFF. CDR3 DNA: TGCGCCAGCAGCCAAGCTGCCCCGGGACTAGATCTCAATGAGCAGTTCTTC.

The V call is TRBV4-2, the J call TRBJ1-6, with D uncertain. The CDR3 sequence is 15 residues long. Germline V CDR1 and CDR2: LGHNA, YNFKEQ. Trimming took off 1 base at V and 7 bases at J, with 11 bases between the two ends. CDR3 bases: TGTGCCAGCAGCCAAGGAGAACAGCGGAATTCACCCCTCCACTTT. Its protein is CASSQGEQRNSPLHF.

This clone was counted once. The chain joins TRBV18 to TRBJ2-7; a possible D gene is TRBD1 (6 bases). V was pared by 5 bases and J by 3 bases, with 11 bases between. The germline V gene encodes CDR1 KGHSH and CDR2 LQKENI. CDR3 length: 13 amino acids. For the CDR3, the DNA is TGTGCCAGCTCAAACCTAGGGGGCTACGAGCAGTACTTC. This translates into CASSNLGGYEQYF.

This sequence joins TRBV7-9 and TRBJ2-1; D remains unclear. Trimming removed 6 bases from V and 7 bases from J, with 13 bases in between. Germline-derived CDR1 and CDR2 are SEHNR and FQNEAQ (reference sequence). CDR3 length: 13 residues. The CDR3 region is CASSFPPSNEQFF. For the CDR3, the DNA is TGTGCCAGCAGTTTTCCCCCCAGTAATGAGCAGTTCTTC.

The V call is TRBV28, the J call TRBJ2-7; tentative D call: TRBD2 (5 bases). Germline V CDR1 and CDR2: MDHEN, SYDVKM. The CDR3 runs 14 residues. The V gene lost 7 bases and the J gene lost 0 bases, with 13 bases spanning the gap. The CDR3 sequence is CASTSRGPSYEQYF. For the CDR3, the DNA is TGTGCCAGCACCTCCCGAGGGCCCTCCTACGAGCAGTACTTC. The entire variable domain, with the rest obtained from reference TRBV28 and TRBJ2-7, is as follows: DVKVTQSSRYLVKRTGEKVFLECVQDMDHENMFWYRQDPGLGLRLIYFSYDVKMKEKGDIPEGYSVSREKKERFSLILESASTNQTSMYLCASTSRGPSYEQYFGPGTRLTVT.

For this clone: One junction end does not reproduce the germline sequence, and a read error may be involved. The chain links TRBV7-7 to TRBJ2-5; possibly TRBD2 for D (6 bases). CDR3 length: 16 residues. Germline CDR1 and CDR2: SSHAT and FNYEAQ (reference sequence). The CDR3 DNA is TGTGCTAGCAGCTTATCGGGAGCAGGTAGCCAAGAGACCCAGTACTTC. Residues: CASSLSGAGSQETQYF.

This chain uses TRBV7-9 with TRBJ2-2, with 8 nucleotides matching TRBD1. Losses at the gene ends were 4 bases for V and 3 bases for J; bases not matched to a gene: 7. CDR1 and CDR2 from the germline V gene are SEHNR and FQNEAQ (reference sequence). The CDR3 is made up of 16 amino acids. The CDR3 sequence: CASSSLTGEDTGELFF. CDR3 DNA sequence: TGTGCCAGCAGCTCGCTGACAGGGGAGGACACCGGGGAGCTGTTTTTT.

This clone was picked up a small number of times. This rearrangement joins TRBV7-2 to TRBJ2-4; D is undetermined. The CDR3 extends over 13 amino acids. The germline V and J ends were trimmed by 1 base and 7 bases, with 8 bases remaining between them. Germline values: CDR1 SGHTA, CDR2 FQGNSA. The CDR3 DNA sequence: TGTGCCAGCAGCTTAGGTCTCGGGAACATTCAGTACTTC. It translates to CASSLGLGNIQYF.

The chain employs TRBV7-9 and TRBJ2-3, with 10 bases identical to TRBD2. V dropped 10 bases and J dropped 2; count of bases not matched to a gene: 9. Germline CDR1 and CDR2: SEHNR and FQNEAQ (reference sequence). The CDR3 contains 15 residues. CDR3 nucleotides: TGTGCCACTGGATCCAGCGGGAGGGCCACAGATACGCAGTATTTT. Its translation: CATGSSGRATDTQYF.

This chain uses TRBV10-3 with TRBJ2-5; D call uncertain. The CDR3 covers 13 residues. V shed 2 bases and J shed 2 bases, with 6 bases lying between them. The germline V gene has CDR1 ENHRY and CDR2 SYGVKD. CDR3 residues: CAISETEQETQYF. In DNA form, the CDR3 reads TGTGCCATCAGTGAGACAGAACAAGAGACCCAGTACTTC.